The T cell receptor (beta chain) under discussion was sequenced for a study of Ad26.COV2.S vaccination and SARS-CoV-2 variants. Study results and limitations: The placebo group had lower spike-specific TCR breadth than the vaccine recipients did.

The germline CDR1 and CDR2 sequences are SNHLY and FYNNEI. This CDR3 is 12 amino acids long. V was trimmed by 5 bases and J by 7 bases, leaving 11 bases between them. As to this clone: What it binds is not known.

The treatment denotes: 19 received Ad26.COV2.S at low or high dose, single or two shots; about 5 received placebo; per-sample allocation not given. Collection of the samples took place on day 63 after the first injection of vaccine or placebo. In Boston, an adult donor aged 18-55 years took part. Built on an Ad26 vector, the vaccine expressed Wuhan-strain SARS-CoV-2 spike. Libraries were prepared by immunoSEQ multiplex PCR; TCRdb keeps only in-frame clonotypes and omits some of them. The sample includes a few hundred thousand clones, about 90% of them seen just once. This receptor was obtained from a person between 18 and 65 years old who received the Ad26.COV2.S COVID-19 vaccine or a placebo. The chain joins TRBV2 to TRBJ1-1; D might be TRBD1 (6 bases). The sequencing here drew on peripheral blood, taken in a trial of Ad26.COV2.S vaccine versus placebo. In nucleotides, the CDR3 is TGTGCCAGCAGTTTCACAGGGTTTGAAGCTTTCTTT. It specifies CASSFTGFEAFF.